The text below deals with one TCR beta chain. The data were taken from a study of PD-1 blockade in classical Hodgkin lymphoma. This sample's time point: cycle 4 day 1 (C4D1), after more than five weeks of nivolumab. Every one of the patients relapsed after autologous stem cell transplantation (brentuximab vedotin exposure was variable). The CDR3 extends over 14 amino acids. V lost 2 bases and J 4 bases, leaving 10 bases between the germline ends. The germline V gene has CDR1 LGHNT and CDR2 FRNRAP. The repertoire was sequenced with immunoSEQ multiplex PCR; TCRdb's copy has only in-frame clones and lacks some. Among 20,000 or so clones listed, approximately 88% were seen once.

The gene calls are TRBV12-5 and TRBJ2-3, with D tentatively TRBD2 (5 bases). The TCR originated in a human donor with classical Hodgkin lymphoma. Source: peripheral blood mononuclear cells (PBMCs), taken before the fourth cycle of nivolumab. The CDR3 loop is CASGLIGLADTQYF. As DNA, the CDR3 is TGTGCTAGTGGTTTGATAGGACTCGCAGATACGCAGTATTTT.